This section outlines one T cell receptor beta chain sequence together with its context. Antigen: not known. V was pared by 4 bases and J by 6 bases, with 15 bases between. In germline, CDR1 is LGHDT, CDR2 YNNKEL (reference sequence). CDR3 length: 15 residues. The data were obtained in a study of vaccination effects on CD4 cells after COVID-19. The protocol was immunoSEQ multiplex PCR, while the TCRdb copy is restricted to in-frame clones and leaves out a portion. The sample yields some 59,000 clones, approximately 79% seen once. The ViraFEST assay expanded antigen-specific CD4+ T cells with viral peptide pools before sequencing. When around 10 days of culture had elapsed, CD4+ T cells were isolated.

The receptor comes from a human donor who received a COVID-19 vaccine. The V gene is TRBV3-1 (or the pseudogene TRBV3-2), the J gene TRBJ2-2; D is unresolved. The specimen comprised CD4+ T cells from PBMCs cultured with HCoV-229E spike peptides, sampled before COVID-19 vaccination. CDR3 coding DNA: TGTGCCAGCAGCCCACAAGCAGCGAATCCCGGGGAGCTGTTTTTT. It specifies CASSPQAANPGELFF.